This T cell receptor beta chain was sequenced in a study of blood T cells in healthy people across ages. Primed by a sample-barcoded 5' primer and a J-beta primer mix, a second PCR proceeded for roughly 7 to 12 cycles. TCRdb used MiXCR to reprocess the 5' RACE reads, holding one entry per CDR3 protein. The sample comprises about 1.4 million distinct CDR3 sequences, roughly 60% of which are singletons, and roughly 6.3% rests with the top ten. V was trimmed by 2 bases and J by 7 bases, leaving 11 bases between them. Germline CDR1 KGHDR, CDR2 SFDVKD. The CDR3 has 13 residues. The chain couples TRBV24-1 to TRBJ2-7, with unresolved D. This sequence originates from a man aged 18 to 30 in good health. The sample was blood. CDR3 in DNA: TGTGCCACCAGTGATTCGGGCCTGGAAGAGCAGTACTTC. This sequence encodes CATSDSGLEEQYF.